Presented here are 19 T cell receptor beta chains from one specimen sequenced in a study of response to subunit inactivated influenza vaccine. TCRdb itself ran the RT-PCR reads through MiXCR, one entry per CDR3 protein. The sample holds 450,000 to 500,000 distinct CDR3 sequences, approximately 11% seen once. Source: PBMCs from blood, taken roughly 45 days after vaccination. These receptors were taken from a man aged 45-65 years who received an inactivated influenza vaccine.

The chain is built from TRBV15 and TRBJ2-3, with 7 bases that match TRBD1. The CDR3 extends over 14 amino acids. In germline, CDR1 is LNHNV, CDR2 YYDKDF (reference sequence). Losses at the gene ends were 7 bases for V and 0 bases for J; bases not matched to a gene: 4. The DNA of the CDR3 is TGTGCCACCAAGGGGGCCCCTAGCACAGATACGCAGTATTTT. Translating it yields CATKGAPSTDTQYF. The full variable domain, rest sourced from reference TRBV15 and TRBJ2-3, is DAMVIQNPRYQVTQFGKPVTLSCSQTLNHNVMYWYQQKSSQAPKLLFHYYDKDFNNEADTPDNFQSRRPNTSFCFLDIRSPGLGDTAMYLCATKGAPSTDTQYFGPGTRLTVL.

Only a few counts were recorded for this clonotype. The genes are TRBV29-1 and TRBJ2-7; D tentatively reads TRBD1 or TRBD2 (5 bases each). Trimming stripped 8 bases from V and 4 bases from J, with 15 bases between. CDR3 size: 12 residues. Germline-derived CDR1 and CDR2 are SQVTM and ANQGSEA. Here the CDR3 DNA reads TGCAGCCGTGGTGGGGGTGGATACGAGCAGTACTTC. Translating it yields CSRGGGGYEQYF.

The gene calls are TRBV6-1 and TRBJ2-3, with TRBD2 matching 9 bases. This CDR3 comprises 16 residues. Germline V lookup: CDR1 MNHNS, CDR2 SASEGT. J gave up 4 bases and V 3 bases, and 8 bases lay outside the gene matches. The CDR3 coding sequence is TGTGCCAGCAGTGATTGGGGGACTAGCATCTCAGATACGCAGTATTTT. Encoded protein: CASSDWGTSISDTQYF.

This clonotype appeared a few times. The chain combines TRBV6-2 or TRBV6-3 with TRBJ2-7, with D unclear. The V gene's germline CDR1 is MNHEY and CDR2 SVGEGT. CDR3 length equals 15 residues. Trimming cost V 6 bases and J 3 bases, with 18 bases left between them. CDR3 protein: CASRIPNDAYYEQYF. In DNA form, the CDR3 reads TGTGCCAGCAGGATACCCAACGACGCCTACTACGAGCAGTACTTC.

This clonotype was detected only a few times. V usage is TRBV7-3 and J usage is TRBJ2-1; D possibly corresponds to TRBD1 (5 bases). This CDR3 has 13 residues. V lost 4 bases and J lost 10, with 14 bases in between. Germline V gene sequence: CDR1 SGHTA, CDR2 FQGTGA. The CDR3 bases are TGTGCCAGCAGCTACGACCCGACAGCCGAGCAGTTCTTC. It yields the protein CASSYDPTAEQFF.

V usage is TRBV6-2 or TRBV6-3 and J usage is TRBJ2-7, with TRBD1 as a possible D gene (6 bases). The CDR3 has 13 amino acids. V lost 5 bases, J lost 8 bases, and 16 bases lay in between. Germline CDR1 MNHEY, CDR2 SVGEGT. The CDR3 here is CASSASRDTKQYF. The CDR3 DNA reads as TGTGCCAGCAGTGCCTCCCGGGACACGAAGCAGTACTTC.

The sample holds a few counts of this clonotype. The chain links TRBV7-2 to TRBJ2-5; 7 bases align to TRBD2. The V gene end was trimmed by 7 bases and the J gene end by 2 bases; junction bases not matched to a gene: 4. From germline, CDR1 is SGHTA and CDR2 FQGNSA. The CDR3 is made up of 13 amino acids. CDR3 amino acids: CASNRGEQETQYF. The CDR3 DNA is TGTGCCAGCAACCGGGGGGAACAAGAGACCCAGTACTTC.

The chain is built from TRBV5-1 and TRBJ2-5, with D perhaps TRBD2 (6 bases). With 0 bases removed from V and 1 base from J, the gap between germline ends came to 13 bases. This CDR3 is 16 amino acids long. From germline, CDR1 is SGHRS and CDR2 YFSETQ. CDR3 coding DNA: TGCGCCAGCAGCTTGGTGGGGGGACGAACCCAAGAGACCCAGTACTTC. Protein product: CASSLVGGRTQETQYF.

This clonotype was counted only a few times. V usage is TRBV2 and J usage is TRBJ1-6, with D possibly matching TRBD1 (6 bases). CDR1 SNHLY and CDR2 FYNNEI come from the germline V gene. Trimming removed 1 base at V and 10 bases at J, with 14 bases between. The CDR3 contains 15 residues. CDR3 loop: CASSEEGRGLSPLHF. The CDR3 nucleotides are TGTGCCAGCAGTGAAGAGGGCAGGGGTTTATCACCCCTCCACTTT.

The table lists this clonotype with many counts. V is TRBV29-1 and J is TRBJ2-1, with D unresolved. This CDR3 region has 14 residues. The germline CDR1 and CDR2 sequences are SQVTM and ANQGSEA. The germline V and J ends were trimmed by 1 base and 5 bases, with 12 bases remaining between them. The CDR3 DNA is TGCAGCGTTGAAGTCGGGCTTTCGGACAATGAGCAGTTCTTC. Translated, it gives CSVEVGLSDNEQFF.

The chain combines TRBV20-1 with TRBJ2-7; TRBD1 might be the D (6 bases). In germline, CDR1 is DFQATT, CDR2 SNEGSKA (reference sequence). Trimming stripped 6 bases from V and 2 bases from J, with 14 bases between. The CDR3 is made up of 13 amino acids. CDR3 sequence: CSALGTSAYEQYF. Here the CDR3 DNA reads TGCAGTGCGCTCGGGACATCCGCCTACGAGCAGTACTTC.

The chain links TRBV12-3 or TRBV12-4 to TRBJ2-3; 13 bases map to TRBD2. CDR3 length equals 15 residues. The J segment lost 3 bases and the V segment lost 7 bases, leaving 4 bases of the junction unmatched. This CDR3 is CASKLTSGGTDTQYF. CDR3 nucleotides: TGTGCCAGCAAACTGACTAGCGGGGGGACAGATACGCAGTATTTT.

This clonotype was observed a handful of times. The chain joins TRBV6-2 or TRBV6-3 to TRBJ2-5; perhaps TRBD2 as D (6 bases). Per germline, CDR1 MNHEY and CDR2 SVGEGT. CDR3 length equals 15 residues. V gave up 0 bases and J gave up 8 bases, with 16 bases separating them. The CDR3 DNA follows: TGTGCCAGCAGTTACTCGAGGCGGGGCCTTGATACCCAGTACTTC. Protein: CASSYSRRGLDTQYF.

In its sample, this clonotype was seen many times. V gene TRBV12-3 or TRBV12-4 combines with J gene TRBJ2-7; D is perhaps TRBD2 (5 bases). Between the trimmed V and J ends, which lost 6 bases and 0 bases, there was a span of 9 bases. This CDR3 spans 13 amino acids. CDR3 coding DNA: TGTGCCAGCAGGACGGGGAGCTCCTACGAGCAGTACTTC. It translates to CASRTGSSYEQYF.

V and J are TRBV11-2 and TRBJ2-4; D might be TRBD2 (5 bases). Between the trimmed V and J ends, which lost 5 bases and 3 bases, there was a span of 11 bases. This CDR3 is built from 14 residues. Germline V gene data show CDR1 as SGHAT and CDR2 as FQNNGV. The CDR3 reads CASSSPGNKNIQYF. DNA of the CDR3: TGTGCCAGCAGCAGCCCCGGGAACAAAAACATTCAGTACTTC.

This clonotype was picked up a small number of times. The chain recombines TRBV5-4 with TRBJ2-5; TRBD2 aligns across 7 bases. V trimming: 0 bases; J trimming: 1 base; junction bases outside the gene matches: 21. This CDR3 comprises 21 residues. The V gene's germline CDR1 is SGHNT and CDR2 YYREEE (reference sequence). The CDR3 DNA sequence: TGTGCCAGCAGCTTGGTTTGGTCGGGACTAATAGATCTATCTTCCCAAGAGACCCAGTACTTC. Its protein product is CASSLVWSGLIDLSSQETQYF.

This chain connects TRBV7-9 to TRBJ2-3; D uncertain. There are 13 residues in the CDR3. V was trimmed by 2 bases and J by 5 bases, leaving 8 bases between them. Germline loops: CDR1 SEHNR, CDR2 FQNEAQ (reference sequence). The CDR3 sequence: CASSLMAGDTQYF. In nucleotides, the CDR3 is TGTGCCAGCAGCTTAATGGCCGGAGATACGCAGTATTTT.

J is TRBJ2-7 and V is TRBV29-1; D unresolved. Germline assignment: CDR1 SQVTM and CDR2 ANQGSEA. The CDR3 loop spans 16 amino acids. V lost 0 bases and J lost 7, with 22 bases in between. CDR3 DNA sequence: TGCAGCGTTGAAGATCGAAAAAAGGGTTCGGGTGAAGAGCAGTACTTC. This codes for CSVEDRKKGSGEEQYF.

This clonotype was observed many times. The J gene is TRBJ2-3, the V gene TRBV12-3 or TRBV12-4; no clear D gene. This CDR3 spans 16 amino acids. V shed 1 base and J shed 0 bases, with 11 bases lying between them. The CDR3 DNA sequence: TGTGCCAGCAGTTTAGGACCGATGAGAAGCACAGATACGCAGTATTTT. This encodes CASSLGPMRSTDTQYF.